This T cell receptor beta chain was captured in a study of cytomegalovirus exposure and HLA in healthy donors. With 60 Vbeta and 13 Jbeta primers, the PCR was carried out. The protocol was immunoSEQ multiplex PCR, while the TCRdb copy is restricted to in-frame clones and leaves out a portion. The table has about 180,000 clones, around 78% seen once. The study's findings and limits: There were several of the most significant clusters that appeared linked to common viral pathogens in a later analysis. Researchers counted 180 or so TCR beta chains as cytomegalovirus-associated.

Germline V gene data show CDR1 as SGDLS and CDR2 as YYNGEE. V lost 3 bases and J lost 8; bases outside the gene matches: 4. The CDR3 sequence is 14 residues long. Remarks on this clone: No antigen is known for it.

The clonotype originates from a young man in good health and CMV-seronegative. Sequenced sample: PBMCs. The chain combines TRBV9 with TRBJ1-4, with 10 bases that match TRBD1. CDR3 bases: TGTGCCAGCAGCGCGGACAGGGGGGACGAAAAACTGTTTTTT. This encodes CASSADRGDEKLFF.